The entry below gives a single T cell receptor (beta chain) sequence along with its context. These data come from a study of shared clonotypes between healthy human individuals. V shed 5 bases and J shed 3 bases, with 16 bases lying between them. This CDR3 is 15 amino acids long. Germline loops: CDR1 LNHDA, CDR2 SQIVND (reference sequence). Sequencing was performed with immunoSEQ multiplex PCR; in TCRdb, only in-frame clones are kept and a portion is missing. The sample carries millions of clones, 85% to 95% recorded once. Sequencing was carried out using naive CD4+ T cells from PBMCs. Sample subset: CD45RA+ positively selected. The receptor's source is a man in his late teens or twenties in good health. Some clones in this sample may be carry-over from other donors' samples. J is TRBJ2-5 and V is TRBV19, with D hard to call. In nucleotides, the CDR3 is TGTGCCAGTAGTCATCCAGGCGACTTAAAAGAGACCCAGTACTTC. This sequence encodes CASSHPGDLKETQYF. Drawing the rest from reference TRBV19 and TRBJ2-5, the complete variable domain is DGGITQSPKYLFRKEGQNVTLSCEQNLNHDAMYWYRQDPGQGLRLIYYSQIVNDFQKGDIAEGYSVSREKKESFPLTVTSAQKNPTAFYLCASSHPGDLKETQYFGPGTRLLVL.